These 10 T cell receptor beta chains were sequenced from one sample in a study of cytomegalovirus exposure and HLA in healthy donors. Primers: 60 Vbeta forward and 13 Jbeta reverse. Clones were sequenced by immunoSEQ multiplex PCR, and TCRdb holds only the in-frame ones, with some missing. The sample lists around 210,000 clones; more than 60% were seen once. Sequencing input: PBMCs. The receptors here all came from a man aged 50 or older in good health and CMV-seronegative.

The rearrangement uses TRBV19 and TRBJ2-7; maybe TRBD2 (6 bases). Germline assignment: CDR1 LNHDA and CDR2 SQIVND (reference sequence). This CDR3 contains 14 residues. Deletions cut 7 bases from V and 6 bases from J, with 19 bases between. The CDR3 reads CASKKGRDLGEQYF. The CDR3 DNA sequence: TGTGCCAGTAAAAAAGGGCGGGACCTAGGCGAGCAGTACTTC.

The V gene is TRBV6-5, the J gene TRBJ1-2, with 9 nucleotides matching TRBD1. After removal of 0 bases from V and 7 bases from J, the junction contained 6 bases not matched to a gene. Per the germline V gene, CDR1 is MNHEY and CDR2 is SVGAGI. The CDR3 consists of 15 residues. The CDR3 sequence: CASSYSDRGVGGYTF. The CDR3, as DNA: TGTGCCAGCAGTTACTCAGACAGGGGGGTAGGTGGCTACACCTTC.

This rearrangement joins TRBV4-2 to TRBJ2-1; D might be TRBD2 (5 bases). V lost 5 bases, J lost 1 base, and 15 bases lay in between. This CDR3 region has 16 residues. Per the germline V gene, CDR1 is LGHNA and CDR2 is YNFKEQ. The CDR3 sequence is CASSDNQLVSYNEQFF. CDR3 nucleotide sequence: TGTGCCAGCAGCGACAACCAACTAGTGTCCTACAATGAGCAGTTCTTC.

This chain uses TRBV9 with TRBJ2-7; a possible D gene is TRBD1 (5 bases). V gave up 0 bases and J gave up 3 bases, with 16 bases separating them. The length of the CDR3 is 16 residues. The germline V gene encodes CDR1 SGDLS and CDR2 YYNGEE. The CDR3 reads CASSVVAGAGLYEQYF. The DNA of the CDR3 is TGTGCCAGCAGCGTAGTCGCTGGGGCTGGTCTCTACGAGCAGTACTTC.

The chain carries TRBV9 and TRBJ2-2; 10 bases are shared with TRBD2. The CDR3 length is 17 residues. V lost 6 bases to trimming and J lost 7 bases; unmatched junction nucleotides: 15. Germline-derived CDR1 and CDR2 are SGDLS and YYNGEE. CDR3 in DNA: TGTGCCAGCACCGACCGGGCTAGCGGGAGTAGGAGCGGGGAGCTGTTTTTT. Its translation is CASTDRASGSRSGELFF.

A word on this clone: This CDR3 is also generated by other DNA sequences in the sample. The genes are TRBV28 and TRBJ1-4, with 10 bases lining up with TRBD1. In germline, CDR1 is MDHEN, CDR2 SYDVKM. Unmatched junction bases numbered 2, after V lost 2 bases and J lost 8 bases. The CDR3 extends over 14 amino acids. This CDR3 is CASSLDRGREKLFF. DNA for the CDR3: TGTGCCAGCAGTTTAGACAGGGGGCGAGAAAAACTGTTTTTT.

DNA of the CDR3: TGCGCCAGCAGCAAGGGGAGGGCGAACACCGGGGAGCTGTTTTTT. It yields the protein CASSKGRANTGELFF. The V and J genes are TRBV4-1 and TRBJ2-2, with 7 bases aligning to TRBD2. Trimming at V came to 5 bases and at J to 0 bases, leaving 3 bases not matched to a gene. Germline assignment: CDR1 MGHRA and CDR2 YSYEKL. CDR3 length equals 15 residues.

The chain recombines TRBV18 with TRBJ2-7; 9 bases align to TRBD1. The V and J ends lost 4 bases and 3 bases, in that order; junction bases with no gene match: 10. Germline V gene sequence: CDR1 KGHSH, CDR2 LQKENI. There are 16 residues in the CDR3. CDR3 bases: TGTGCCAGCTCACAACCCCGGGACAGGGCCCTCTACGAGCAGTACTTC. Residues: CASSQPRDRALYEQYF.

This clone was found a few times. V and J are TRBV30 and TRBJ2-1; 10 bases are shared with TRBD2. Germline V gene data show CDR1 as GTSNPN and CDR2 as SVGIG (reference sequence). The J segment lost 4 bases and the V segment lost 8 bases, leaving 5 bases of the junction unmatched. This CDR3 spans 13 amino acids. CDR3 loop: CAGTSDNYNEQFF. The CDR3 bases are TGTGCCGGGACTAGCGACAATTACAATGAGCAGTTCTTC.

There are a few counts of this clone. V usage is TRBV5-1 and J usage is TRBJ2-7, with D perhaps matching TRBD2 (6 bases). CDR1 SGHRS and CDR2 YFSETQ come from the germline V gene. The ends were cut back, 5 bases at V and 6 bases at J, with 15 bases in the middle. The CDR3 loop spans 13 amino acids. The CDR3 DNA follows: TGCGCCAGCAGGGCGGGGTTCGATGGCGAGCAGTACTTC. Encoded protein: CASRAGFDGEQYF.